The clone carrying this T cell receptor (beta chain) was detected only once. The data are from a study of blood T cell repertoires in COVID-19. In the study overall: Both acute and convalescent COVID-19 samples were obtained from the United States, Italy and Spain.

Libraries were prepared by immunoSEQ multiplex PCR; TCRdb keeps only in-frame clonotypes and omits some of them. The sample has 200,000 to 250,000 clones; 80% to 85% are singletons. The CDR3 spans 14 residues. V trimming: 0 bases; J trimming: 2 bases; junction bases outside the gene matches: 0. Per germline, CDR1 SGHDT and CDR2 YYEEEE. This receptor was identified in a woman aged 80 or over with active or convalescent COVID-19. Sequenced sample: peripheral blood. The gene calls are TRBV5-6 and TRBJ1-2, with 8 positions matching TRBD1. The CDR3 nucleotides read TGTGCCAGCAGCTTGGGACAGGGGAACTATGGCTACACCTTC. This gives the protein CASSLGQGNYGYTF. The full variable domain, rest sourced from reference TRBV5-6 and TRBJ1-2, is DAGVTQSPTHLIKTRGQQVTLRCSPKSGHDTVSWYQQALGQGPQFIFQYYEEEERQRGNFPDRFSGHQFPNYSSELNVNALLLGDSALYLCASSLGQGNYGYTFGSGTRLTVV.